This record concerns one TCR beta chain sequence. Other DNA sequences within the sample encode an identical CDR3. This sample was included in a study of blood T cell repertoires in COVID-19. Study summary: Donors in the United States, Italy and Spain gave samples during acute or convalescent COVID-19. T cells, B-cell-depleted T cells, or PBMCs supplied cDNA or gDNA.

Original handling: Amplifying reference gene primers gave estimates of nucleated cell counts. Produced via immunoSEQ multiplex PCR; TCRdb's table is partial and in-frame only. V and J calls and clone size are as listed in that table; D and trimming were resolved from the DNA. The table includes approximately 71,000 clones, roughly 80% detected once. This clonotype was sampled from a woman at least 80 years old with acute or convalescent COVID-19. The specimen sequenced was peripheral blood.

CDR3 region: CASSLGSSYNEQFF. The CDR3 DNA sequence: TGTGCCAGCAGCTTGGGGAGCTCCTACAATGAGCAGTTCTTC. This sequence joins TRBV7-9 and TRBJ2-1, with D maybe TRBD2 (5 bases). This CDR3 comprises 14 residues. The V and J ends lost 3 bases and 0 bases respectively, with 6 bases between them. From germline, CDR1 is SEHNR and CDR2 FQNEAQ (reference sequence).